What follows is one TCR beta chain and its context. Its matching antigen is unknown. This sample is drawn from a study of cytomegalovirus exposure and HLA in healthy donors. CDR3 size: 13 residues. Germline assignment: CDR1 SGDLS and CDR2 YYNGEE. V lost 0 bases to trimming and J lost 8 bases, with 9 bases between them. Study-wide points: The study designated 150 or so TCR beta chains cytomegalovirus-associated. The classifier was said to identify cytomegalovirus status with high specificity and sensitivity.

The data were produced by immunoSEQ multiplex PCR, yet TCRdb's version contains in-frame clones alone and is incomplete. The sample holds under 400,000 clones, approximately 90% seen once. The sequenced material came from PBMCs. The sequence came from a woman aged 18-35 years in good health and CMV-seronegative. The chain combines TRBV9 with TRBJ1-3; D remains unclear. CDR3 loop: CASSVGTSDTIYF. CDR3 DNA sequence: TGTGCCAGCAGCGTAGGAACGTCGGACACCATATATTTT.